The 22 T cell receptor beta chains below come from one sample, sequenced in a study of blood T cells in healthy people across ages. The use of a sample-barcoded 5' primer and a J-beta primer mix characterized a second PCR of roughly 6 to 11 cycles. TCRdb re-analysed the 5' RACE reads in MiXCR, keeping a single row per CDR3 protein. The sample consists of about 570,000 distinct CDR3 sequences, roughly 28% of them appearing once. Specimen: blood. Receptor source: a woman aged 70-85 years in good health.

CDR3 protein: CSVGQGSGNTIYF. CDR3 sequence (DNA): TGCAGCGTTGGGCAGGGGTCTGGAAACACCATATATTTT. V usage is TRBV29-1 and J usage is TRBJ1-3; D perhaps matches TRBD1 (6 bases). Germline CDR1 reads SQVTM; CDR2 reads ANQGSEA. V lost 4 bases to trimming and J lost 1 base, with 8 bases between them. The CDR3 is made up of 13 amino acids.

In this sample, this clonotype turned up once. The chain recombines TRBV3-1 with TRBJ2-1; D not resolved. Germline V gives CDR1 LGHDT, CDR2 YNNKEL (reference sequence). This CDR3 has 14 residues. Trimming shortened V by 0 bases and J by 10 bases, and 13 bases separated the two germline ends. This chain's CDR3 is CASSQESRLGEQFF. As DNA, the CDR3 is TGTGCCAGCAGCCAAGAAAGTAGACTCGGGGAGCAGTTCTTC.

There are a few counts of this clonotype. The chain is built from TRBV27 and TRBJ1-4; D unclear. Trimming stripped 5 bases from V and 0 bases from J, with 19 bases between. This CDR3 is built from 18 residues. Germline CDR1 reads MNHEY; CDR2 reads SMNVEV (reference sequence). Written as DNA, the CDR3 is TGTGCCAGCAGTAATATCTCGGGGTTCCTGGCAACTAATGAAAAACTGTTTTTT. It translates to CASSNISGFLATNEKLFF.

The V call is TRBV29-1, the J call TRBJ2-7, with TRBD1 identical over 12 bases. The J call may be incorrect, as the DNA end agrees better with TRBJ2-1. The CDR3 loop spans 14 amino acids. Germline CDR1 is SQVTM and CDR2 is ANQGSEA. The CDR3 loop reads CSVVGDRGLDEQFF. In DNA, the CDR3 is TGCAGCGTAGTCGGGGACAGGGGGCTCGATGAGCAGTTCTTC.

The CDR3 protein is CASSLSREAEQYF. The CDR3 bases are TGTGCCAGCAGTTTAAGCAGGGAGGCCGAGCAGTACTTC. V and J are TRBV12-3 or TRBV12-4 and TRBJ2-5; perhaps TRBD2 as D (6 bases). The J call may be mistaken, given a closer DNA end match to TRBJ2-7. This CDR3 is built from 13 residues.

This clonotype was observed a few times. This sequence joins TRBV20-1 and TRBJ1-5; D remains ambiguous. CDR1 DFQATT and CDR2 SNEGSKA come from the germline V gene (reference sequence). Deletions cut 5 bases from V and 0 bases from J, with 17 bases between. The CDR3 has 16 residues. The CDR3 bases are TGCAGTGCTGGCCGGCGTCTCTACTATAGCAATCAGCCCCAGCATTTT. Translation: CSAGRRLYYSNQPQHF.

The CDR3: CASSSGLGYGYTF. The CDR3, as DNA: TGCGCCAGCAGCTCCGGCCTAGGCTATGGCTACACCTTC. The genes are TRBV5-1 and TRBJ1-2; D gene unclear. This CDR3 comprises 13 residues. Trimming took 3 bases from V and 4 from J, leaving 10 bases between them. Germline CDR1 reads SGHRS; CDR2 reads YFSETQ.

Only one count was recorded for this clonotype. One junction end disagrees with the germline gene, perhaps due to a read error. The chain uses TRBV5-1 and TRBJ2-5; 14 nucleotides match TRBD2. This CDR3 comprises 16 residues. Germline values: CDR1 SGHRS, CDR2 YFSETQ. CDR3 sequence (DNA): TGCGCCAGCAGCTCGAGAGGACTAGCGGGGGGAGAGGCCCAGTACTTC. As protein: CASSSRGLAGGEAQYF.

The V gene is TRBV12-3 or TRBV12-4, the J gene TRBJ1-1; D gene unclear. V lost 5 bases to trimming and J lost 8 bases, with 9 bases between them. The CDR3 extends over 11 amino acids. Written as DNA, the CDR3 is TGTGCCAGCAGTCTAGAGTGGGAAGCTTTCTTT. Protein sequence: CASSLEWEAFF.

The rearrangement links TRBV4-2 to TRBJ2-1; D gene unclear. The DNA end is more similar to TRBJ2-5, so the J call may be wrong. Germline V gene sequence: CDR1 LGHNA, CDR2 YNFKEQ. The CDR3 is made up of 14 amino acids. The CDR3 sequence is CASSQERLQETQYF. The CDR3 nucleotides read TGTGCCAGCAGCCAAGAACGTTTGCAAGAGACCCAGTACTTC.

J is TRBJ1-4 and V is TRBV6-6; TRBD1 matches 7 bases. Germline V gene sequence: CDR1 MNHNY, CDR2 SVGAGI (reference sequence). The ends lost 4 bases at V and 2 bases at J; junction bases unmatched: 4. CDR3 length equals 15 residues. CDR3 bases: TGTGCCAGCAGTTCCCTGACAGGGACTAATGAAAAACTGTTTTTT. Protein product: CASSSLTGTNEKLFF.

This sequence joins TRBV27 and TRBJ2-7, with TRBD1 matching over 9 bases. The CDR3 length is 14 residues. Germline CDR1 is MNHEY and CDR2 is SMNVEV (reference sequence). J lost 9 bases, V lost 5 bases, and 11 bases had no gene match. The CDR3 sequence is CASSLDRGLRGQYF. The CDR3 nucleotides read TGTGCCAGCAGTCTGGACAGGGGTCTACGAGGGCAGTACTTC.

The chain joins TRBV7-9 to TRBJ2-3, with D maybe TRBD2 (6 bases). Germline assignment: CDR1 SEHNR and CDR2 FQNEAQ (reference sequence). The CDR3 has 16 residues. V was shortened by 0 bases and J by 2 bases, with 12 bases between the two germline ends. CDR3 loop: CASSLAGGEPTDTQYF. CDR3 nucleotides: TGTGCCAGCAGCTTAGCGGGCGGGGAGCCCACAGATACGCAGTATTTT.

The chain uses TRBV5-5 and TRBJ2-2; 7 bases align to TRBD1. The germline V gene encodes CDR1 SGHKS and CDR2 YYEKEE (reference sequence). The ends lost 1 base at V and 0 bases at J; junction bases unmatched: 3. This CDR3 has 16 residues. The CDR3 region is CASSLKDRPNTGELFF. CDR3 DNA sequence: TGTGCCAGCAGCTTGAAGGACAGGCCGAACACCGGGGAGCTGTTTTTT.

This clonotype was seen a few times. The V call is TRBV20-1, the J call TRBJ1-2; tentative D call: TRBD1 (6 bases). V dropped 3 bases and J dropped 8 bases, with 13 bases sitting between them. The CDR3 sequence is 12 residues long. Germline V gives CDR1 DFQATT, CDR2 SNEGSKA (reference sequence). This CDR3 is CSASPGHSGYTF. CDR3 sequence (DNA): TGCAGTGCTAGCCCGGGACATTCAGGCTACACCTTC.

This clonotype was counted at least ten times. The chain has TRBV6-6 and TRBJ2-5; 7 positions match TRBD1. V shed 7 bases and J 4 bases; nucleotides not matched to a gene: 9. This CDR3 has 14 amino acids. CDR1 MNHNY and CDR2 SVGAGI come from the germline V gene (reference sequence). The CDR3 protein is CASTYRGSGETQYF. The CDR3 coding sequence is TGTGCCAGCACCTACAGGGGTTCGGGAGAGACCCAGTACTTC.

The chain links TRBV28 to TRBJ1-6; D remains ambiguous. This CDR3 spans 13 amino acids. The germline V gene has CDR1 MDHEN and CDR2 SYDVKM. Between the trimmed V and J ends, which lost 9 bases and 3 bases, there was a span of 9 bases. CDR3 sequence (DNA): TGTGCCAGTAATGAACTCTATAATTCACCCCTCCACTTT. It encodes CASNELYNSPLHF.

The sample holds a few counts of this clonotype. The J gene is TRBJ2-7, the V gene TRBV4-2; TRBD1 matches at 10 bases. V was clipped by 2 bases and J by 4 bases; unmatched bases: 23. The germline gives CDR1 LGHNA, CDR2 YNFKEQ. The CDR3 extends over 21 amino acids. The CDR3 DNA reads TGTGCCAGCAGCCAACAGACCCATCCGGGACAGGGGTTATCTAGAAGTTACGAGCAGTACTTC. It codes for CASSQQTHPGQGLSRSYEQYF.

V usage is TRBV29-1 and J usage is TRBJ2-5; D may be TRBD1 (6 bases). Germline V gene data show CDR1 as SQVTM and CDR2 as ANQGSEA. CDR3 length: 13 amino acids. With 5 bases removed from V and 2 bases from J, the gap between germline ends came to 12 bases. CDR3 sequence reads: CSVYGQIQETQYF. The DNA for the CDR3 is TGCAGCGTTTACGGACAGATACAAGAGACCCAGTACTTC. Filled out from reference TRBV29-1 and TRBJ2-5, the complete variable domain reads SAVISQKPSRDICQRGTSLTIQCQVDSQVTMMFWYRQQPGQSLTLIATANQGSEATYESGFVIDKFPISRPNLTFSTLTVSNMSPEDSSIYLCSVYGQIQETQYFGPGTRLLVL.

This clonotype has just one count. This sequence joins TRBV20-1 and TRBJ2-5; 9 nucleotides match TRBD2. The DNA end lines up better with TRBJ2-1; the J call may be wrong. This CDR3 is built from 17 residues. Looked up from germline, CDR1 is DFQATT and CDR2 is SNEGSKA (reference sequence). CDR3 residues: CSAREGSGSLEINEQFF. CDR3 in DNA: TGCAGTGCTAGAGAGGGTAGCGGGAGCCTTGAGATTAATGAGCAGTTCTTC.

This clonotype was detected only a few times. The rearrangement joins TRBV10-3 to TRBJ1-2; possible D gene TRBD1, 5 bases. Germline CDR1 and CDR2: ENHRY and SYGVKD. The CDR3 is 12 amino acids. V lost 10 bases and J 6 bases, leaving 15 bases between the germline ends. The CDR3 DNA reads TGTGCCAGCTGGCTGGGGGTGAATGGCTACACCTTC. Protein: CASWLGVNGYTF.

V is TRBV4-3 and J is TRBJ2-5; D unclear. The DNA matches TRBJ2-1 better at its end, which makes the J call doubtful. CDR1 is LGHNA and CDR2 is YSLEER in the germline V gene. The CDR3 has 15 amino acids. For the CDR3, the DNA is TGCGCCAGCAGCCAAGGGGTAGGCTTTTACAATGAGCAGTTCTTC. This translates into CASSQGVGFYNEQFF.